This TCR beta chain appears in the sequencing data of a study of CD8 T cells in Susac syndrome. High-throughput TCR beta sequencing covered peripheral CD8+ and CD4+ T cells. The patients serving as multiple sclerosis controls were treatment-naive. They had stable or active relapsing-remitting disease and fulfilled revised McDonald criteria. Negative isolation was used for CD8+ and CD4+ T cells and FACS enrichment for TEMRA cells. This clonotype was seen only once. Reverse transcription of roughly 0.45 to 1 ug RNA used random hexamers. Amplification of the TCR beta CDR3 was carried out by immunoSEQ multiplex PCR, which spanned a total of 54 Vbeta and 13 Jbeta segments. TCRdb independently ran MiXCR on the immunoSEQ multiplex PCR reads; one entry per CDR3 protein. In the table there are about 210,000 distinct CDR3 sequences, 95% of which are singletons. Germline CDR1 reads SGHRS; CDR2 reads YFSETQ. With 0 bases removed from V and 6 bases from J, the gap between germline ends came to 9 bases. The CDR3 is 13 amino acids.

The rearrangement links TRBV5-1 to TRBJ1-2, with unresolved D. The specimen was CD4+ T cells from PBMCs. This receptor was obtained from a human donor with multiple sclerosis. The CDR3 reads CASSLAGSDGYTF. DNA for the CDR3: TGCGCCAGCAGCTTGGCCGGTTCGGATGGCTACACCTTC.